A single sample gave rise to the 25 T cell receptor beta chains below, sequenced in a study of graft-versus-host responses after intestinal transplantation. Clones were sequenced by immunoSEQ multiplex PCR, and TCRdb holds only the in-frame ones, with some missing. The sample contains tens of thousands of clones, roughly nine tenths of which appear only once. The source material was PBMCs, sampled more than 650 days after intestinal transplant. The source is a human patient who received an intestinal transplant, so some T cells may come from the graft donor.

This clone was observed a handful of times. V and J are TRBV5-1 and TRBJ1-6; 8 positions match TRBD1. Losses at the gene ends were 5 bases for V and 8 bases for J; bases not matched to a gene: 0. There are 12 residues in the CDR3. CDR1 and CDR2 (germline): SGHRS, YFSETQ. The CDR3 loop is CASRTGDSPLHF. The CDR3 DNA follows: TGCGCCAGCAGGACAGGGGATTCACCCCTCCACTTT.

V usage is TRBV19 and J usage is TRBJ2-7, with D possibly called TRBD1 or TRBD2 (5 bases each). Trimming removed 6 bases at V and 0 bases at J, with 12 bases between. This CDR3 region has 14 residues. Germline values: CDR1 LNHDA, CDR2 SQIVND (reference sequence). The CDR3 nucleotides are TGTGCCAGTAGAGTCGGGACGGCCTCCTACGAGCAGTACTTC. Protein: CASRVGTASYEQYF.

The J gene is TRBJ2-3, the V gene TRBV25-1, with 10 bases identical to TRBD2. The CDR3 has 16 amino acids. CDR1 MGHDK and CDR2 SYGVNS come from the germline V gene. J gave up 5 bases and V 4 bases, and 9 bases lay outside the gene matches. CDR3 residues: CASSGVSGGAGDTQYF. The CDR3 DNA sequence: TGTGCCAGCAGTGGGGTCAGCGGGGGGGCTGGAGATACGCAGTATTTT.

The chain carries TRBV5-1 and TRBJ1-6; D may be TRBD1 (5 bases). Per germline, CDR1 SGHRS and CDR2 YFSETQ. V dropped 5 bases and J dropped 6 bases, with 9 bases sitting between them. The CDR3 runs 13 residues. CDR3 sequence: CASRGDPNSPLHF. The CDR3 nucleotides are TGCGCCAGCAGGGGGGACCCTAATTCACCCCTCCACTTT.

The gene calls are TRBV10-3 and TRBJ1-5; a possible D gene is TRBD1 (5 bases). The CDR3 runs 12 residues. V dropped 8 bases and J dropped 7 bases, with 12 bases sitting between them. The germline V gene encodes CDR1 ENHRY and CDR2 SYGVKD. CDR3 sequence: CAISGRGQPQHF. The CDR3 DNA sequence: TGTGCCATCTCAGGGCGGGGGCAGCCCCAGCATTTT.

The chain couples TRBV5-1 to TRBJ2-2; D unresolved. The V end was cut by 0 bases, the J end by 5 bases, with 5 bases between. The CDR3 is made up of 13 amino acids. Germline V lookup: CDR1 SGHRS, CDR2 YFSETQ. CDR3 DNA sequence: TGCGCCAGCAGCTTGGGCCAAACCGGGGAGCTGTTTTTT. Amino acid sequence: CASSLGQTGELFF.

The V call is TRBV11-2, the J call TRBJ2-7, with D possibly matching TRBD1 (5 bases). The germline V gene encodes CDR1 SGHAT and CDR2 FQNNGV. The V end lost 1 base, the J end lost 6 bases, and 10 bases lay between the germline ends. The CDR3 consists of 13 residues. The CDR3 nucleotides are TGTGCCAGCAGCTTAGGTCCAGGGTCCGAGCAGTACTTC. This encodes CASSLGPGSEQYF.

The chain is built from TRBV21-1 and TRBJ2-5; the D call TRBD2 from the table was never checked on the DNA. TRBV21-1 is labeled a pseudogene. The CDR3 runs 16 residues. The CDR3: CASSKEIGPRGQTQYF. Written as DNA, the CDR3 is TGTGCCAGCAGCAAAGAAATCGGGCCCCGAGGGCAGACCCAGTACTTC.

This clone was seen just once. The chain combines TRBV11-3 with TRBJ2-5, with a tentative D call TRBD2 (7 bases). The CDR3 extends over 17 amino acids. V lost 2 bases, J lost 5 bases, and 21 bases lay in between. CDR1 and CDR2 from the germline V gene are SGHNT and YENEEA. For the CDR3, the DNA is TGTGCCAGCAGCTTAAAGGCCGGGGGGCCATTTCTGGAGACCCAGTACTTC. It yields the protein CASSLKAGGPFLETQYF. Full variable domain (rest looked up from reference TRBV11-3 and TRBJ2-5): EAGVVQSPRYKIIEKKQPVAFWCNPISGHNTLYWYLQNLGQGPELLIRYENEEAVDDSQLPKDRFSAERLKGVDSTLKIQPAELGDSAVYLCASSLKAGGPFLETQYFGPGTRLLVL.

The chain employs TRBV15 and TRBJ2-3; D remains unclear. The ends were cut back, 2 bases at V and 6 bases at J, with 6 bases in the middle. The CDR3 is 12 residues long. Germline V CDR1 and CDR2: LNHNV, YYDKDF (reference sequence). DNA for the CDR3: TGTGCCACCAGCAGATATGCGGATACGCAGTATTTT. Its translation: CATSRYADTQYF.

The chain has TRBV10-2 and TRBJ1-1; D gene unclear. The CDR3 extends over 12 amino acids. Trimming took 3 bases from V and 6 from J, leaving 8 bases between them. Germline lookup yields CDR1 WSHSY and CDR2 SAAADI. CDR3 nucleotide sequence: TGCGCCAGCAGTGAAGGGTTTTCTGAAGCTTTCTTT. It is translated as CASSEGFSEAFF.

This chain links TRBV28 with TRBJ2-1, with TRBD2 identical over 8 bases. The V gene end was trimmed by 3 bases and the J gene end by 10 bases; junction bases not matched to a gene: 14. This CDR3 region has 16 residues. The germline CDR1 and CDR2 sequences are MDHEN and SYDVKM. In nucleotides, the CDR3 is TGTGCCAGCAGTTTCGAGCGGGGGTCCCTGGCGGGAGAGCAGTTCTTC. Translated, it gives CASSFERGSLAGEQFF. Full variable domain (outside the CDR3, taken from reference TRBV28 and TRBJ2-1): DVKVTQSSRYLVKRTGEKVFLECVQDMDHENMFWYRQDPGLGLRLIYFSYDVKMKEKGDIPEGYSVSREKKERFSLILESASTNQTSMYLCASSFERGSLAGEQFFGPGTRLTVL.

The V gene is TRBV27, the J gene TRBJ1-1, with TRBD1 identical over 8 bases. V shed 5 bases, J shed 8 bases, and the junction held 4 bases outside the gene matches. The CDR3 has 12 amino acids. The germline CDR1 and CDR2 sequences are MNHEY and SMNVEV (reference sequence). The CDR3 loop reads CASSTRGLEAFF. The CDR3 DNA reads TGTGCCAGCAGTACCAGGGGGCTGGAAGCTTTCTTT.

This chain uses TRBV10-3 with TRBJ2-1; no reliable D call. The CDR3 has 12 amino acids. The V and J ends lost 4 bases and 10 bases respectively, with 11 bases between them. CDR1 is ENHRY and CDR2 is SYGVKD in the germline V gene. CDR3 in amino acids: CAISVLDGEQFF. CDR3 coding DNA: TGTGCCATCAGTGTCCTGGATGGGGAGCAGTTCTTC.

The rearrangement links TRBV6-5 to TRBJ2-5; D might be TRBD1 or TRBD2, each matching 6 bases. Germline assignment: CDR1 MNHEY and CDR2 SVGAGI. The V end was cut by 2 bases, the J end by 4 bases, with 11 bases between. The CDR3 runs to 14 residues. CDR3 amino acids: CASSYRGATETQYF. DNA for the CDR3: TGTGCCAGCAGTTACAGGGGGGCGACAGAGACCCAGTACTTC.

The chain is built from TRBV4-1 and TRBJ2-7; 8 bases line up with TRBD2. The ends lost 5 bases at V and 4 bases at J; junction bases unmatched: 10. Germline V gives CDR1 MGHRA, CDR2 YSYEKL. The CDR3 runs to 15 residues. The CDR3 here is CASSNPLAGFYEQYF. The CDR3 DNA reads TGCGCCAGCAGCAACCCGCTAGCGGGTTTTTACGAGCAGTACTTC.

This sequence joins TRBV11-2 and TRBJ2-6; 7 bases agree with TRBD1. This CDR3 is 15 amino acids long. The ends lost 4 bases at V and 2 bases at J; junction bases unmatched: 2. Germline CDR1 is SGHAT and CDR2 is FQNNGV. CDR3 protein: CASSSQGAGANVLTF. The CDR3 DNA reads TGTGCCAGCAGCTCCCAGGGGGCTGGGGCCAACGTCCTGACTTTC.

This chain uses TRBV19 with TRBJ2-3; no reliable D call. Trimming cost V 10 bases and J 4 bases, with 6 bases left between them. Germline V gene data show CDR1 as LNHDA and CDR2 as SQIVND (reference sequence). The CDR3 spans 10 residues. The CDR3 sequence is CATYSDTQYF. As DNA, the CDR3 is TGTGCCACCTATTCAGATACGCAGTATTTT.

V and J are TRBV18 and TRBJ1-2; TRBD1 might be the D (5 bases). V was shortened by 5 bases and J by 4 bases, with 11 bases between the two germline ends. Germline loops: CDR1 KGHSH, CDR2 LQKENI. The CDR3 is 13 residues long. The CDR3 sequence is CASSTDRIYGYTF. CDR3 sequence (DNA): TGTGCCAGCTCAACTGACAGAATCTATGGCTACACCTTC.

V usage is TRBV5-1 and J usage is TRBJ2-5; D is unresolved. V was pared by 0 bases and J by 3 bases, with 9 bases between. CDR1 and CDR2 from the germline V gene are SGHRS and YFSETQ. The length of the CDR3 is 14 residues. The CDR3 DNA reads as TGCGCCAGCAGCTTGGGAAGGACGGAAGAGACCCAGTACTTC. Protein product: CASSLGRTEETQYF.

This chain connects TRBV4-1 to TRBJ1-5; D remains ambiguous. Germline loops: CDR1 MGHRA, CDR2 YSYEKL. This CDR3 has 12 residues. The V and J ends lost 5 bases and 15 bases respectively, with 17 bases between them. CDR3 sequence reads: CASSTRVRPGHF. Written as DNA, the CDR3 is TGCGCCAGCAGCACCCGGGTCCGCCCCGGGCATTTT.

This clone is large in the sample. The V gene is TRBV5-5, the J gene TRBJ2-7; 8 bases fit TRBD1. Losses at the gene ends were 3 bases for V and 0 bases for J; bases not matched to a gene: 8. The CDR3 loop spans 16 amino acids. CDR1 SGHKS and CDR2 YYEKEE come from the germline V gene (reference sequence). CDR3 nucleotide sequence: TGTGCCAGCAGCTCCTACGGGACAGGATACTCCTACGAGCAGTACTTC. It translates to CASSSYGTGYSYEQYF.

The rearrangement links TRBV9 to TRBJ2-2; 9 nucleotides align to TRBD1. After removal of 4 bases from V and 5 bases from J, the junction contained 15 bases not matched to a gene. Per the germline V gene, CDR1 is SGDLS and CDR2 is YYNGEE. The CDR3 sequence is 18 residues long. This CDR3 reads CASSPPNRDRDVTGELFF. The CDR3 bases are TGTGCCAGCAGCCCCCCCAACCGGGACAGGGATGTTACCGGGGAGCTGTTTTTT.

The chain has TRBV5-1 and TRBJ1-2; D is unclear. Germline lookup yields CDR1 SGHRS and CDR2 YFSETQ. The CDR3 is 14 residues long. Trimming removed 4 bases from V and 0 bases from J, with 10 bases in between. CDR3 DNA: TGCGCCAGCAGCAGTGGAGACTCTAACTATGGCTACACCTTC. Translation gives CASSSGDSNYGYTF.

The chain links TRBV29-1 to TRBJ1-5, with TRBD1 matching 7 bases. Germline V CDR1 and CDR2: SQVTM, ANQGSEA. The CDR3 runs to 14 residues. Trimming at V came to 6 bases and at J to 3 bases, leaving 8 bases not matched to a gene. CDR3 DNA: TGCAGCGTGGCACAGGGGCCCTACAATCAGCCCCAGCATTTT. Its protein is CSVAQGPYNQPQHF.